The rows below give T cell receptor beta chains drawn from one sample of a study of blood T cell repertoires in COVID-19. Sequencing used immunoSEQ multiplex PCR; TCRdb keeps in-frame clones, though not all of them. The table includes 300,000 to 450,000 clones, 88% detected once. The material sequenced was PBMCs or T cells enriched from blood (not recorded which). Receptors originate from a woman aged 30 to 39 who had been exposed to COVID-19. CDR3s include the opening cysteine and the closing phenylalanine or tryptophan. The D gene is left open where the match is weak. The listing skips clone size in some rows; elsewhere it reads once, few, many or a size class.

abundance | j_gene | d_gene | len | v_gene | CDR3nt | CDR3aa
NA | TRBJ1-1 | NA | 16 | TRBV27 | TGTGCCAGCAGTGACGTGAAGACAGATATGAACACTGAAGCTTTCTTT | CASSDVKTDMNTEAFF
NA | TRBJ1-5 | TRBD1 | 22 | TRBV28 | TGTGCCAGCAGTTTGGATTCCAGTAAAAGGACAGGGGTGGTATGGGACAATCAGCCCCAGCATTTT | CASSLDSSKRTGVVWDNQPQHF
NA | TRBJ1-1 | TRBD1 | 14 | TRBV2 | TGTGCCAGCAGTGAACAGGGGGTGAACACTGAAGCTTTCTTT | CASSEQGVNTEAFF
NA | TRBJ1-6 | TRBD1 | 20 | TRBV23-1 | TGCGCCAGCTTGGCGACAGGGGGCGGTCGGCCTCCAGTCTATAATTCACCCCTCCACTTT | CASLATGGGRPPVYNSPLHF
few | TRBJ2-1 | TRBD2 | 15 | TRBV6-5 | TGTGCCAGCAGTTACAGCGGGAGCTCCTACAATGAGCAGTTCTTC | CASSYSGSSYNEQFF
NA | TRBJ2-2 | TRBD1 | 15 | TRBV19 | TGTGCCAGTAGTATGGGGGACAGGGAGGCCGGGGAGCTGTTTTTT | CASSMGDREAGELFF
NA | TRBJ1-1 | NA | 14 | TRBV28 | TGTGCCAGCAGTTTCTCGGGGGTAGGGGTTGAAGCTTTCTTT | CASSFSGVGVEAFF
NA | TRBJ2-1 | NA | 11 | TRBV7-3 | TGTGCCAGCAGCTTAGGGCAGGAGCAGTTCTTC | CASSLGQEQFF
NA | TRBJ1-2 | NA | 15 | TRBV6-4 | TGTGCCAGCAAGAGTGGGGCCGACGGAATCTATGGCTACACCTTC | CASKSGADGIYGYTF
NA | TRBJ1-2 | NA | 14 | TRBV28 | TGTGCCAGCAGTTTGAGCCAGAGGTTTCAAGGCTACACCTTC | CASSLSQRFQGYTF
NA | TRBJ1-2 | NA | 14 | TRBV19 | TGTGCCAGTAGTATTGAGGTCCGTTGGGATGGCTACACCTTC | CASSIEVRWDGYTF
NA | TRBJ2-5 | TRBD2 | 14 | TRBV7-6 | TGTGCCAGCAGCTCGAGCGGGACCCAAGAGACCCAGTACTTC | CASSSSGTQETQYF
NA | TRBJ2-7 | NA | 14 | TRBV7-2 | TGTGCCAGCAGCTTAGTTTACGGTTCCTACGAGCAGTACTTC | CASSLVYGSYEQYF
NA | TRBJ1-1 | NA | 16 | TRBV11-2 | TGTGCCAGCAGCTTCGCCATAGGAGGCGGGAACACTGAAGCTTTCTTT | CASSFAIGGGNTEAFF
NA | TRBJ1-1 | TRBD1 | 15 | TRBV23-1 | TGCGCCAGCAGTCCAGCTCGACAGGGGGCTGGTGAAGCTTTCTTT | CASSPARQGAGEAFF
NA | TRBJ2-7 | TRBD1 | 15 | TRBV2 | TGTGCCAGCAGTGAGTTCGGGACAGGGGTTTACGAGCAGTACTTC | CASSEFGTGVYEQYF
NA | TRBJ1-3 | TRBD1 | 15 | TRBV6-2/TRBV6-3 | TGTGCCAGCAGTTTGAACAGGGGTTTCGGAAACACCATATATTTT | CASSLNRGFGNTIYF
NA | TRBJ2-7 | NA | 12 | TRBV4-1 | TGCGCCAGCAGCCAAGATCAGAAGGAGCAGTACTTC | CASSQDQKEQYF
NA | TRBJ2-7 | TRBD2 | 16 | TRBV5-6 | TGTGCCAGCAGCTCCGATAGCGGGAGGGCATCCGGCGAGCAGTACTTC | CASSSDSGRASGEQYF
NA | TRBJ2-5 | TRBD1 | 15 | TRBV20-1 | TGCAGTGCTAGTGACCCGGGACAGGGGGGGGAGACCCAGTACTTC | CSASDPGQGGETQYF
NA | TRBJ1-1 | NA | 14 | TRBV7-9 | TGTGCCAGCAGCTTACGGGTCGAGAGGACTGAAGCTTTCTTT | CASSLRVERTEAFF
NA | TRBJ1-5 | NA | 15 | TRBV19 | TGTGCCAGTAGTATCCTTCTTATTAGCAATCAGCCCCAGCATTTT | CASSILLISNQPQHF
NA | TRBJ2-5 | TRBD1 | 13 | TRBV10-3 | TGTGCCATCAGCGGGACAGGCCAAGAGACCCAGTACTTC | CAISGTGQETQYF
NA | TRBJ1-1 | TRBD1 | 14 | TRBV3-1/TRBV3-2 | TGTGCCAGCGGGACAGGGGCACTGAACACTGAAGCTTTCTTT | CASGTGALNTEAFF